This entry features one TCR beta chain sequence. Its antigen is unknown. Base qualities are not recorded, but no much larger clone differs from it by a single base. The sample is drawn from a study of blood T cell repertoires in COVID-19 (dated by TCRdb to 2019 to 2021). Study-level background: Samples from collaborators originated in the United States, Italy and Spain and spanned both the acute and convalescent phases of COVID-19. Samples came from the ongoing ImmuneRACE study (first 160 participants) plus 1,254 subjects from 6 global collaborators. The prospective study material was composed of cDNA or gDNA derived from T cells, B-cell-depleted T cells, or PBMCs. The sample metadata nearly always contained a de-identified subject ID, COVID-19 status, age in years and sex. The repertoires were made available in a free public database intended to serve as a resource for research on the immune response to SARS-CoV-2. Where available, HLA class I and class II types were taken from metadata supplied by the sample provider and were not determined by assay-based typing. Subjects who had been exposed to COVID-19, were actively infected with it, or had recovered from it provided the deeply sampled blood TCRbeta repertoires that made up the dataset. Study-wide conclusions, independent of this receptor: The amount of clinical and demographic metadata varied by source and participant and was provided uncurated.

The immunoSEQ Assay, a bias-controlled multiplex PCR, was used to amplify TCRbeta CDR3 regions from genomic DNA. Under the source paper's analysis protocol: The number of nucleated cells in each sample was estimated by amplification of reference gene primers within the assay. To quantify the absolute abundance of each unique TCRbeta CDR3 rearrangement, sequence reads were collapsed and filtered. For each sample, productive Simpson clonality was calculated as the square root of Simpson's diversity index across productive rearrangements. Drawn from immuneACCESS, this table holds only the in-frame rearrangements with V and J called that TCRdb kept. Clones are partly lost; checked studies trace under half to an unresolved V gene and leave the rest unexplained. V, J and clone size derive from that table, while D and trimming were established from the DNA sequence. This sample comprises over 250,000 clones, about 89% of them detected only once. Approximately 2.4% of the sample belongs to the ten largest clones.

Participants in the prospective study were aged about 18 to 95 years, lived in under 30 United States geographic areas, and enrolled through a virtual design. To assign participants to cohorts, the prospective study relied on clinical history that participants themselves reported in a screening survey and a study questionnaire. Recovered participants in ImmuneRACE Cohort 3 were defined by two consecutive negative NP/OP PCR tests, clearance by a healthcare professional, or resolution of symptoms. In the prospective study, mobile phlebotomists collected whole blood, serum and a nasopharyngeal or oropharyngeal swab from each participant. Prospective study participants could optionally give additional blood draws and questionnaires over an approximately two-month period. Blood samples from the prospective study were shipped frozen or at room temperature prior to DNA extraction. The CDR3, cysteine through phenylalanine, is 16 amino acids long. This entry keeps only the CDR3 DNA: 48 bases, framed from base 1. Trimming removed 4 bases from V and 8 bases from J; the gene matches leave 15 bases unexplained. Per the germline V gene, SGHRS is the CDR1 and YFSETQ is the CDR2.

This TCR was recovered from a woman under 30 who had recovered from COVID-19. The V and J genes are TRBV5-1 and TRBJ2-1, with 7 central nucleotides matching TRBD1. Input material: PBMCs or T cells enriched from blood (not recorded which). The nucleotides read TGCGCCAGCAGCCTACTGGGACAGATCTCGATCGATGAGCAGTTCTTC. Translated, it gives CASSLLGQISIDEQFF.